The 3 T cell receptor beta chains below come from one sample, sequenced in a study of post-analysis software for immune sequencing data. These receptors are not linked to any known antigen. Study-level points and caveats: Controls had lower frequencies than patients of a few TRBV segments, which included TRBV5-6, TRBV5-1 and TRBV20-1.

Each TCR beta cDNA library carried unique molecular identifiers. One entry per CDR3 protein results from TCRdb running MiXCR on the PCR reads. The sample has roughly 620,000 distinct CDR3 sequences; about 40% are singletons. Sequenced sample: blood. The receptors stem from a girl between 5 and 17 years old with multiple sclerosis.

This clonotype showed up just once. The chain recombines TRBV3-1 with TRBJ2-1; 12 bases match TRBD2. The CDR3 spans 16 residues. The germline V gene has CDR1 LGHDT and CDR2 YNNKEL (reference sequence). Trimming at V came to 1 base and at J to 7 bases, leaving 5 bases not matched to a gene. This chain's CDR3 is CASSQGLAGEANEQFF. The CDR3 nucleotides read TGTGCCAGCAGCCAAGGACTAGCGGGAGAGGCAAATGAGCAGTTCTTC.

About this clonotype itself: The junction does not match germline at one end; this may be a read error. The chain joins TRBV25-1 to TRBJ2-1; no clear D gene. The CDR3 loop spans 16 amino acids. In germline, CDR1 is MGHDK, CDR2 SYGVNS. CDR3 sequence reads: CASSDPSPESYNERFF. Written as DNA, the CDR3 is TGTGCCAGCAGTGATCCTTCCCCCGAGAGCTACAATGAGCGGTTCTTC.

This clonotype was detected only a few times. CDR3 bases: TGCGCCAGCAGCCGCGACGGAATTCAGCCCCAGCATTTT. It codes for CASSRDGIQPQHF. The V gene is TRBV10-2, the J gene TRBJ1-5; D remains ambiguous. This CDR3 has 13 amino acids. Germline V gene sequence: CDR1 WSHSY, CDR2 SAAADI. The V end was cut by 6 bases, the J end by 6 bases, with 12 bases between.